Shown below are 20 T cell receptor beta chains from a single sample sequenced in a study of T cells in Graves' hyperthyroidism and ophthalmopathy. The source material, RNA transcripts, was used to amplify TCR beta CDR3 regions. Researchers ran a first-round RT-PCR on the TCR CDR3 using the HTBI primer set. TCRdb analysed the multiplex PCR reads with MiXCR anew, one entry per CDR3 protein. This sample has about 600,000 distinct CDR3 sequences, with 14% found just once. Sequencing input: blood. The receptor source for this set is a woman aged 18-29 years with Graves' ophthalmopathy.

J is TRBJ2-3 and V is TRBV19, with a weak D call TRBD2 (6 bases). Trimming pared 7 bases from V and 0 bases from J, leaving 14 bases between. The CDR3 consists of 15 residues. The germline V gene encodes CDR1 LNHDA and CDR2 SQIVND (reference sequence). CDR3 nucleotides: TGTGCCAGTACCAGACTAGGCTCTAGCACAGATACGCAGTATTTT. Translated, it gives CASTRLGSSTDTQYF.

This clonotype was counted many times. The gene calls are TRBV2 and TRBJ1-1, with 8 bases lining up with TRBD1. V trimming: 6 bases; J trimming: 4 bases; junction bases outside the gene matches: 7. The CDR3 is 14 residues long. The germline V gene has CDR1 SNHLY and CDR2 FYNNEI. The DNA for the CDR3 is TGTGCCAGCAGCAGACAGGGGTACGGCACTGAAGCTTTCTTT. Translation gives CASSRQGYGTEAFF.

This clonotype was observed many times. J is TRBJ2-3 and V is TRBV10-3; TRBD2 matches at 11 bases. The CDR3 consists of 15 residues. Germline CDR1 and CDR2: ENHRY and SYGVKD. The ends lost 8 bases at V and 2 bases at J; junction bases unmatched: 6. The CDR3: CAIGPGLAVTDTQYF. CDR3 nucleotide sequence: TGTGCCATCGGGCCGGGACTAGCGGTCACAGATACGCAGTATTTT.

This clonotype showed up many times. The V call is TRBV11-3, the J call TRBJ2-3, with a possible D match to TRBD2 (6 bases). Trimming pared 5 bases from V and 2 bases from J, leaving 17 bases between. Germline V lookup: CDR1 SGHNT, CDR2 YENEEA. The CDR3 loop spans 16 amino acids. In nucleotides, the CDR3 is TGTGCCAGCAGCGCCTTAGCGGAGATATACACAGATACGCAGTATTTT. Protein: CASSALAEIYTDTQYF.

This clonotype has ten or more counts. The chain combines TRBV19 with TRBJ2-7; TRBD1 is a possible D gene (5 bases). V lost 3 bases and J lost 2, with 14 bases in between. Germline V gene sequence: CDR1 LNHDA, CDR2 SQIVND (reference sequence). The CDR3 runs to 15 residues. The CDR3 region is CASSIRTGVTYEQYF. CDR3 DNA sequence: TGTGCCAGTAGTATCAGAACAGGAGTAACCTACGAGCAGTACTTC.

This clonotype was counted at least ten times. V gene TRBV12-5 combines with J gene TRBJ1-5, with a weak D call TRBD1 (5 bases). The V gene's germline CDR1 is LGHNT and CDR2 FRNRAP. There are 17 residues in the CDR3. Deletions cut 6 bases from V and 4 bases from J, with 22 bases between. The CDR3 protein is CASGALAGGSINQPQHF. In DNA form, the CDR3 reads TGTGCTAGTGGGGCACTGGCCGGGGGGTCGATTAATCAGCCCCAGCATTTT.

This clonotype was picked up many times. The rearrangement uses TRBV28 and TRBJ2-2; TRBD1 matches 8 bases. V dropped 3 bases and J dropped 2; count of bases not matched to a gene: 11. The germline V gene has CDR1 MDHEN and CDR2 SYDVKM. This CDR3 comprises 18 residues. CDR3 sequence: CASSLWTGRTGNTGELFF. CDR3 nucleotide sequence: TGTGCCAGCAGTTTGTGGACAGGGAGGACCGGAAACACCGGGGAGCTGTTTTTT.

This clonotype was seen only a few times. The chain is built from TRBV28 and TRBJ1-2; D is unresolved. CDR1 is MDHEN, CDR2 SYDVKM, per germline. With 7 bases removed from V and 4 bases from J, the gap between germline ends came to 10 bases. The CDR3 extends over 12 amino acids. In DNA form, the CDR3 reads TGTGCCAGCACCCAGGAGGGCTATGGCTACACCTTC. Translating it yields CASTQEGYGYTF.

This clonotype showed up just a few times. CDR3 sequence: CASSSIYGRREQFF. The CDR3 DNA is TGTGCCAGCAGCTCCATCTATGGCCGGAGGGAGCAGTTCTTC. This rearrangement joins TRBV7-9 to TRBJ2-1; a possible D gene is TRBD2 (5 bases). Germline V gives CDR1 SEHNR, CDR2 FQNEAQ (reference sequence). V shed 4 bases and J shed 10 bases, with 17 bases lying between them. The CDR3 is 14 amino acids.

A word on this clonotype: An end of the junction differs from the germline gene, which may be a read error. This chain joins TRBV12-3 or TRBV12-4 and TRBJ2-3; D is unclear. The CDR3 runs to 12 residues. CDR3 DNA: TGTGCCAGCAGCCCTGCTGGAGATGCGCAGTATTTT. Amino acid sequence: CASSPAGDAQYF.

This clonotype was seen a handful of times. The rearrangement joins TRBV29-1 to TRBJ1-1, with 7 bases that match TRBD1. Germline values: CDR1 SQVTM, CDR2 ANQGSEA. The V and J ends lost 1 base and 6 bases, in that order; junction bases with no gene match: 5. CDR3 length: 13 amino acids. The CDR3 coding sequence is TGCAGCGTTGAAGCAGGGGGAGTCGCTGAAGCTTTCTTT. It translates to CSVEAGGVAEAFF.

This clonotype has more than one count but fewer than ten. The gene calls are TRBV20-1 and TRBJ1-2, with D hard to call. Per the germline V gene, CDR1 is DFQATT and CDR2 is SNEGSKA (reference sequence). CDR3 length: 11 amino acids. V gave up 0 bases and J gave up 4 bases, with 3 bases separating them. CDR3 protein: CSARDFYGYTF. For the CDR3, the DNA is TGCAGTGCTAGAGATTTCTATGGCTACACCTTC.

This clonotype was detected ten times or more. The chain carries TRBV28 and TRBJ1-4; 10 bases are shared with TRBD1. Germline assignment: CDR1 MDHEN and CDR2 SYDVKM. The CDR3 length is 18 residues. J gave up 8 bases and V 6 bases, and 18 bases lay outside the gene matches. The DNA for the CDR3 is TGTGCCAGCAGGGGCGGCAGTCCCGAGACAGGGGGCCTCGAAAAACTGTTTTTT. This translates into CASRGGSPETGGLEKLFF. The full variable domain, rest sourced from reference TRBV28 and TRBJ1-4, is DVKVTQSSRYLVKRTGEKVFLECVQDMDHENMFWYRQDPGLGLRLIYFSYDVKMKEKGDIPEGYSVSREKKERFSLILESASTNQTSMYLCASRGGSPETGGLEKLFFGSGTQLSVL.

This clonotype has ten or more counts. The chain uses TRBV11-3 and TRBJ2-2; D is uncertain. The CDR3 has 13 residues. V was pared by 1 base and J by 4 bases, with 4 bases between. Germline assignment: CDR1 SGHNT and CDR2 YENEEA. CDR3 amino acids: CASSLGVTGELFF. The DNA for the CDR3 is TGTGCCAGCAGCTTAGGGGTCACCGGGGAGCTGTTTTTT.

This clonotype was seen many times. V gene TRBV28 combines with J gene TRBJ1-2; D gene unclear. The V gene lost 6 bases and the J gene lost 4 bases, with 18 bases spanning the gap. The germline CDR1 and CDR2 sequences are MDHEN and SYDVKM. This CDR3 comprises 15 residues. The CDR3 bases are TGTGCCAGCAGCCCTGCTTTTGACGCCCTCTATGGCTACACCTTC. Its translation is CASSPAFDALYGYTF.

At least ten counts were recorded for this clonotype. The rearrangement links TRBV9 to TRBJ2-1; 9 nucleotides agree with TRBD2. Germline V gene lookup returns CDR1 SGDLS and CDR2 YYNGEE. V shed 3 bases and J 0 bases; nucleotides not matched to a gene: 1. The length of the CDR3 is 15 residues. CDR3 amino acids: CASSGSGSSYNEQFF. The DNA for the CDR3 is TGTGCCAGCAGCGGTAGCGGGAGCTCCTACAATGAGCAGTTCTTC. Full variable domain (rest looked up from reference TRBV9 and TRBJ2-1): DSGVTQTPKHLITATGQRVTLRCSPRSGDLSVYWYQQSLDQGLQFLIQYYNGEERAKGNILERFSAQQFPDLHSELNLSSLELGDSALYFCASSGSGSSYNEQFFGPGTRLTVL.

This clonotype was seen repeatedly, ten times or more. This chain uses TRBV5-1 with TRBJ1-2, with 10 bases that match TRBD1. CDR3 size: 18 residues. With 4 bases clipped from V and 0 bases from J, the junction kept 12 bases outside the gene matches. From germline, CDR1 is SGHRS and CDR2 YFSETQ. The CDR3 bases are TGCGCCAGCAGCAGCTACCGGGACAGGGGCCCTCCTAACTATGGCTACACCTTC. Translation gives CASSSYRDRGPPNYGYTF.

There are many counts of this clonotype. The V gene is TRBV7-3, the J gene TRBJ2-7; D unresolved. This CDR3 region has 13 residues. The V and J ends lost 7 bases and 3 bases respectively, with 13 bases between them. Germline V gene data show CDR1 as SGHTA and CDR2 as FQGTGA. CDR3 loop: CASTLGPDYEQYF. CDR3 in DNA: TGTGCCAGCACCCTCGGCCCTGACTACGAGCAGTACTTC.

This clonotype was seen repeatedly, ten times or more. The rearrangement links TRBV12-3 or TRBV12-4 to TRBJ2-7; weak D call: TRBD1 (6 bases). Trimming took 3 bases from V and 4 from J, leaving 19 bases between them. The CDR3 has 16 residues. The CDR3 nucleotides read TGTGCCAGCAGTTTCTCACAGGGTCTCCCTAAATACGAGCAGTACTTC. Its translation is CASSFSQGLPKYEQYF.

This clonotype was seen ten or more times. The CDR3 region is CASSQSPPVYGYTF. The DNA of the CDR3 is TGTGCCAGCAGCCAAAGTCCACCGGTTTATGGCTACACCTTC. This chain links TRBV4-2 with TRBJ1-2, with D unresolved. This CDR3 region has 14 residues. Per germline, CDR1 LGHNA and CDR2 YNFKEQ. With 2 bases removed from V and 5 bases from J, the gap between germline ends came to 12 bases.